This T cell receptor (beta chain) was captured in a study of OX40 agonist ivuxolimab in advanced cancers. V shed 2 bases, J shed 5 bases, and the junction held 13 bases outside the gene matches. Germline V gene data show CDR1 as LNHDA and CDR2 as SQIVND (reference sequence). The CDR3 runs to 19 residues. The table came from immunoSEQ multiplex PCR; TCRdb's copy has only in-frame clones and leaves some out. Of 55,000 to 70,000 clones listed, approximately 87% are singletons. The source is an adult with an advanced solid tumor such as melanoma, head and neck, liver or kidney cancer. Sequenced material: CD4+ or CD8+ T cells sorted from blood, taken in a trial of the OX40 agonist ivuxolimab. The chain uses TRBV19 and TRBJ2-2; 11 nucleotides agree with TRBD1. In DNA form, the CDR3 reads TGTGCCAGTAGTATAATCCGAGGGCCGGGACAGGGGGTAACCGGGGAGCTGTTTTTT. Protein: CASSIIRGPGQGVTGELFF.